The 2 T cell receptor beta chains reported below all come from one sample, sequenced in a study of blood T cell repertoires in COVID-19. Libraries were prepared by immunoSEQ multiplex PCR; TCRdb keeps only in-frame clonotypes and omits some of them. The table records 72,000 or so clones, approximately 86% of them present only once. Source material: peripheral blood. The receptors here all came from a woman aged 55-70 years with acute or convalescent COVID-19.

V gene TRBV14 combines with J gene TRBJ2-3; 10 positions agree with TRBD1. The V gene's germline CDR1 is SGHDN and CDR2 FVKESK. The length of the CDR3 is 16 residues. Trimming cost V 4 bases and J 1 base; bases outside gene matches: 5. CDR3 residues: CASSPSGTGGTDTQYF. The CDR3 DNA is TGTGCCAGCAGCCCATCCGGGACAGGGGGCACAGATACGCAGTATTTT.

This clone was observed a few times. The chain combines TRBV7-2 with TRBJ2-2, with TRBD1 matching over 9 bases. The CDR3 is 15 residues long. Per germline, CDR1 SGHTA and CDR2 FQGNSA. V shed 5 bases, J shed 5 bases, and the junction held 6 bases outside the gene matches. For the CDR3, the DNA is TGTGCCAGCAGCCTCCGGACAGGGGAAACCGGGGAGCTGTTTTTT. Translated, it gives CASSLRTGETGELFF.